One and the same sample provided the 16 T cell receptor beta chains below, sequenced in a study of neurological immune-mediated disorders. TCRdb re-called the 5' RACE reads through MiXCR, storing one row per CDR3 protein. Of tens of thousands of distinct CDR3 sequences listed, about 5% were seen once; the top ten hold over 1.2%. The sequenced material came from CD4+ T cells from blood. These receptors were obtained from a young woman with multiple sclerosis.

J is TRBJ2-2 and V is TRBV5-4, with D possibly being TRBD2 (5 bases). Per germline, CDR1 SGHNT and CDR2 YYREEE (reference sequence). This CDR3 comprises 16 residues. V was pared by 4 bases and J by 6 bases, with 19 bases between. CDR3 DNA: TGTGCCAGCAGCCCAAAGACGGGGATCCCGGCCGGGGAGCTGTTTTTT. Protein: CASSPKTGIPAGELFF.

This clonotype was detected ten times or more. The J gene is TRBJ2-2, the V gene TRBV14, with 12 bases fitting TRBD2. CDR3 length: 18 amino acids. Looked up from germline, CDR1 is SGHDN and CDR2 is FVKESK. The V and J ends lost 2 bases and 0 bases, in that order; junction bases with no gene match: 4. CDR3 coding DNA: TGTGCCAGCAGCCAACTAGCGGGAGGGCCCTCGAACACCGGGGAGCTGTTTTTT. Translating it yields CASSQLAGGPSNTGELFF.

The table lists this clonotype with many counts. V is TRBV29-1 and J is TRBJ2-1; 8 nucleotides align to TRBD1. J was trimmed by 8 bases and V by 0 bases; bases with no gene match: 6. The CDR3 contains 14 residues. CDR1 and CDR2 (germline): SQVTM, ANQGSEA. The CDR3: CSVEEGTGRDEQFF. As DNA, the CDR3 is TGCAGCGTTGAAGAGGGGACAGGTCGGGATGAGCAGTTCTTC.

Many counts were recorded for this clonotype. The chain couples TRBV20-1 to TRBJ1-5; D remains unclear. V lost 3 bases to trimming and J lost 3 bases, with 9 bases between them. Germline loops: CDR1 DFQATT, CDR2 SNEGSKA (reference sequence). The CDR3 is 13 amino acids. This CDR3 is CSARRLSNQPQHF. Here the CDR3 DNA reads TGCAGTGCTAGGCGCCTATCCAATCAGCCCCAGCATTTT.

In this sample, this clonotype turned up many times. V and J are TRBV12-3 or TRBV12-4 and TRBJ2-6, with a tentative D call TRBD1 (6 bases). CDR3 size: 16 residues. With 3 bases removed from V and 1 base from J, the gap between germline ends came to 10 bases. The CDR3 loop is CASSLARGSGANVLTF. The CDR3 bases are TGTGCCAGCAGTTTGGCCAGGGGTTCTGGGGCCAACGTCCTGACTTTC.

This clonotype was counted at least ten times. This chain links TRBV5-1 with TRBJ2-3; TRBD2 matches at 10 bases. Per the germline V gene, CDR1 is SGHRS and CDR2 is YFSETQ. The CDR3 runs 16 residues. Trimming removed 4 bases from V and 0 bases from J; junction bases left unmatched: 5. CDR3 residues: CASSLGTSASTDTQYF. The CDR3 DNA reads as TGCGCCAGCAGCCTTGGGACTAGCGCTAGCACAGATACGCAGTATTTT.

This clonotype showed up many times. The chain combines TRBV20-1 with TRBJ1-2; D remains ambiguous. CDR3 length: 13 residues. Germline CDR1 reads DFQATT; CDR2 reads SNEGSKA (reference sequence). V was trimmed by 0 bases and J by 13 bases, leaving 18 bases between them. The CDR3 sequence: CSARDPSGRYSTF. CDR3 sequence (DNA): TGCAGTGCTAGAGATCCTTCGGGCCGCTACTCCACCTTC.

This clonotype was seen many times. V and J are TRBV5-5 and TRBJ2-2; D remains ambiguous. This CDR3 contains 13 residues. V was pared by 4 bases and J by 6 bases, with 10 bases between. The germline V gene has CDR1 SGHKS and CDR2 YYEKEE (reference sequence). The CDR3 here is CASSASSAGELFF. The CDR3 DNA follows: TGTGCCAGCAGCGCCTCATCGGCCGGGGAGCTGTTTTTT.

This clonotype was observed many times. V is TRBV5-1 and J is TRBJ1-1; possible D gene TRBD1, 6 bases. CDR1 and CDR2 (germline): SGHRS, YFSETQ. V lost 7 bases, J lost 1 base, and 17 bases lay in between. The CDR3 sequence is 15 residues long. This chain's CDR3 is CASGITGSANTEAFF. CDR3 in DNA: TGCGCCAGCGGAATAACAGGGTCGGCGAACACTGAAGCTTTCTTT.

This clonotype was observed at least ten times. CDR3 region: CSARSGTDLLEAFF. The CDR3 region has the DNA TGCAGTGCTAGATCTGGGACAGACCTTCTTGAAGCTTTCTTT. The chain joins TRBV20-1 to TRBJ1-1, with 7 bases lining up with TRBD1. This CDR3 spans 14 amino acids. V lost 2 bases, J lost 7 bases, and 10 bases stayed unmatched. The germline V gene has CDR1 DFQATT and CDR2 SNEGSKA (reference sequence).

This chain links TRBV18 with TRBJ2-1; possible D gene TRBD1, 6 bases. V lost 3 bases to trimming and J lost 0 bases, with 15 bases between them. Germline values: CDR1 KGHSH, CDR2 LQKENI. This CDR3 comprises 17 residues. CDR3 loop: CASSPRGKTSSYNEQFF. CDR3 coding DNA: TGTGCCAGCTCACCGAGGGGGAAGACGAGCTCCTACAATGAGCAGTTCTTC.

In its sample, this clonotype was seen many times. V and J are TRBV3-1 and TRBJ2-7, with 7 bases that match TRBD1. J was trimmed by 3 bases and V by 0 bases; bases with no gene match: 8. The germline CDR1 and CDR2 sequences are LGHDT and YNNKEL (reference sequence). The CDR3 spans 16 residues. The CDR3 coding sequence is TGTGCCAGCAGCCAAGATTTGAGGGGGCTTCGCTACGAGCAGTACTTC. Translating gives CASSQDLRGLRYEQYF.

This clonotype was seen repeatedly, ten times or more. This chain uses TRBV10-3 with TRBJ2-2; TRBD2 aligns across 11 bases. Germline V gene sequence: CDR1 ENHRY, CDR2 SYGVKD. J lost 4 bases, V lost 0 bases, and 4 bases had no gene match. The length of the CDR3 is 17 residues. The DNA for the CDR3 is TGTGCCATCAGTGAGTCAAGACTAGCGGGACTCACCGGGGAGCTGTTTTTT. It is translated as CAISESRLAGLTGELFF.

There are many counts of this clonotype. This chain connects TRBV15 to TRBJ1-1; 9 nucleotides line up with TRBD1. The CDR3 runs 14 residues. J lost 1 base, V lost 8 bases, and 5 bases had no gene match. CDR1 is LNHNV, CDR2 YYDKDF, per germline (reference sequence). CDR3 loop: CATRLTGGNTEAFF. DNA of the CDR3: TGTGCCACCCGCCTGACAGGGGGGAACACTGAAGCTTTCTTT.

The chain uses TRBV29-1 and TRBJ2-1, with D possibly TRBD2 on 5 matching bases. V shed 2 bases and J shed 6 bases, with 14 bases lying between them. The CDR3 has 14 residues. Per germline, CDR1 SQVTM and CDR2 ANQGSEA. CDR3 nucleotides: TGCAGCGTTGAATCAAGCGGTCGCTTCAATGAGCAGTTCTTC. Residues: CSVESSGRFNEQFF.

This clonotype was counted ten times or more. The chain combines TRBV5-1 with TRBJ2-2, with TRBD1 identical over 9 bases. CDR1 is SGHRS and CDR2 is YFSETQ in the germline V gene. J lost 3 bases, V lost 0 bases, and 3 bases had no gene match. The CDR3 loop spans 16 amino acids. CDR3 sequence: CASSLADRGYTGELFF. In DNA form, the CDR3 reads TGCGCCAGCAGCTTGGCCGACAGGGGGTACACCGGGGAGCTGTTTTTT.